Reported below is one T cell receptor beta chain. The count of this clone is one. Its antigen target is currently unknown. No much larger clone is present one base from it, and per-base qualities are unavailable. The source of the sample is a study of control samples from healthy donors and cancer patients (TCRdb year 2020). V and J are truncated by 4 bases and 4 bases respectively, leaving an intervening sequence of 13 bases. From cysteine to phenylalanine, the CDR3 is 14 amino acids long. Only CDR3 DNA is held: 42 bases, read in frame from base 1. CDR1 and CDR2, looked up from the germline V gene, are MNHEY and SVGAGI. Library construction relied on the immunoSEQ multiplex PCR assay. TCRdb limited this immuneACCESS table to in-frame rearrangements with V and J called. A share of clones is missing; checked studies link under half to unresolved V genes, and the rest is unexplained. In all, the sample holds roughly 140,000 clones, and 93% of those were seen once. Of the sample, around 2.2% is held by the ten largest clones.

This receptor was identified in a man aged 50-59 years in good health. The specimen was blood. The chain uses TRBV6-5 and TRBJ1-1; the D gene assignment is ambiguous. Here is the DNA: TGTGCCAGCAGTTTGTACGGTCGGGCCACTGAAGCTTTCTTT. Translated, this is CASSLYGRATEAFF.